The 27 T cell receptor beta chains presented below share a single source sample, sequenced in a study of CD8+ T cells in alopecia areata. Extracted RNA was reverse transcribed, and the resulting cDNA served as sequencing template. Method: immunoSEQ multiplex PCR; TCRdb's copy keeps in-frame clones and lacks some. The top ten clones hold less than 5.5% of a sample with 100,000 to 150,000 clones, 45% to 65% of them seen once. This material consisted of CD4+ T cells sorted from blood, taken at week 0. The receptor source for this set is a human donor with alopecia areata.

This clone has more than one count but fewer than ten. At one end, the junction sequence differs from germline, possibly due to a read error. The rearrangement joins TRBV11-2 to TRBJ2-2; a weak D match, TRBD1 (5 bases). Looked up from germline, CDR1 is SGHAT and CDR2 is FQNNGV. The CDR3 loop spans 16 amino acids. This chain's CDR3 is CASSIDRSANTGELFF. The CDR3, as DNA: TGTGCCAGCAGCATAGACAGATCCGCGAACACCGGGGAGCTGTTTTTT.

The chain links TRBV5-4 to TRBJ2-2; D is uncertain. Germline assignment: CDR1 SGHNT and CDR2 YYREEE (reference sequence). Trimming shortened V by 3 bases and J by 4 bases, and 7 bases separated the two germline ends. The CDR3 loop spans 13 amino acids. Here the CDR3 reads CASSSGGTGELFF. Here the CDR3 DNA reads TGTGCCAGCAGCTCCGGTGGCACCGGGGAGCTGTTTTTT.

In DNA form, the CDR3 reads TGTGCCAGCAGTGAATATGCTCAGCGGGTCACAGATACGCAGTATTTT. Translating gives CASSEYAQRVTDTQYF. The chain uses TRBV25-1 and TRBJ2-3; a possible D gene is TRBD2 (6 bases). Trimming left V 0 bases short and J 2 bases short, with 12 bases between. This CDR3 region has 16 residues. CDR1 and CDR2 (germline): MGHDK, SYGVNS.

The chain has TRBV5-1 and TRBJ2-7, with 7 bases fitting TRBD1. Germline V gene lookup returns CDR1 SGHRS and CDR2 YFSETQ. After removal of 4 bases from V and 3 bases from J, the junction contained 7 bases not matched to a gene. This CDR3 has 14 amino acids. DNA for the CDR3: TGCGCCAGCAGCCAACCGGGACAGTACTACGAGCAGTACTTC. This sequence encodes CASSQPGQYYEQYF.

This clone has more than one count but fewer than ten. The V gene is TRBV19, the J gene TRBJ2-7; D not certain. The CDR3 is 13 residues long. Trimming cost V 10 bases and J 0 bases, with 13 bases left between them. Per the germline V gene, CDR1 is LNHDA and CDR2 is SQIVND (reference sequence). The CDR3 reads CATQGASSYEQYF. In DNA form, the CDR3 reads TGTGCCACCCAAGGAGCGTCCTCCTACGAGCAGTACTTC.

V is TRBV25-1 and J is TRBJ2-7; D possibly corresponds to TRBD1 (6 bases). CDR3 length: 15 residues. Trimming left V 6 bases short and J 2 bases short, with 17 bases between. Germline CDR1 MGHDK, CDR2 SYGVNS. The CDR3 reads CASRAQGSWAYEQYF. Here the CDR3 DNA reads TGTGCCAGCAGAGCGCAGGGGAGTTGGGCCTACGAGCAGTACTTC.

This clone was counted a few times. CDR3 protein: CASSPFSGEQFF. CDR3 bases: TGTGCCAGCAGCCCATTTAGCGGGGAGCAGTTCTTC. This chain uses TRBV7-3 with TRBJ2-1; 7 nucleotides agree with TRBD2. After removal of 5 bases from V and 10 bases from J, the junction contained 5 bases not matched to a gene. Per the germline V gene, CDR1 is SGHTA and CDR2 is FQGTGA. This CDR3 contains 12 residues.

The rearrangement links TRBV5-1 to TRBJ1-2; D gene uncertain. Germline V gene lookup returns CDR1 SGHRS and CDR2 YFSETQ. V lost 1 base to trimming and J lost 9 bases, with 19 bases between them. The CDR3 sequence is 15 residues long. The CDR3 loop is CASSLNSGNHMSYTF. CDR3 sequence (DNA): TGCGCCAGCAGCTTGAATTCGGGGAATCATATGAGCTACACCTTC.

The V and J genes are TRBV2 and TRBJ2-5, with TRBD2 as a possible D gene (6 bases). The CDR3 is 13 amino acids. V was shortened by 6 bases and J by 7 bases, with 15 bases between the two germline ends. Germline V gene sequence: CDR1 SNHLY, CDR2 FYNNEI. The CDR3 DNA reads TGTGCCAGCAGCCGCAGTCAGGAGGGGACCCAGTACTTC. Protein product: CASSRSQEGTQYF. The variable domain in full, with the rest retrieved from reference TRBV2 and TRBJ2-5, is EPEVTQTPSHQVTQMGQEVILRCVPISNHLYFYWYRQILGQKVEFLVSFYNNEISEKSEIFDDQFSVERPDGSNFTLKIRSTKLEDSAMYFCASSRSQEGTQYFGPGTRLLVL.

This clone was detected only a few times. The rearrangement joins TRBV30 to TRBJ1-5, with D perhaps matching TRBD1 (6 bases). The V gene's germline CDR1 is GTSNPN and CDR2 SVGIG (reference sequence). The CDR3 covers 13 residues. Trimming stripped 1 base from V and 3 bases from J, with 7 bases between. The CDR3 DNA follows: TGTGCCTGGAGTGGACAGGACAATCAGCCCCAGCATTTT. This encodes CAWSGQDNQPQHF.

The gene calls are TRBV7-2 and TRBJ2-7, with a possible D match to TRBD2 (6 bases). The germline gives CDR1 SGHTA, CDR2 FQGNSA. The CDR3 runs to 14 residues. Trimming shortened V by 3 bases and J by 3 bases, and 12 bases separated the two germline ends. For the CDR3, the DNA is TGTGCCAGCAGCTTCAGGACGGGAGTCTACGAGCAGTACTTC. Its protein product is CASSFRTGVYEQYF.

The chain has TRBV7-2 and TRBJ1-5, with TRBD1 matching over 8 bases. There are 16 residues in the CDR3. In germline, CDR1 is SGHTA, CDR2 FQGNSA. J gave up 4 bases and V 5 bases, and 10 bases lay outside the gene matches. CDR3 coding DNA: TGTGCCAGCAGCCCATCTGGGACAGGTCTGAATCAGCCCCAGCATTTT. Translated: CASSPSGTGLNQPQHF.

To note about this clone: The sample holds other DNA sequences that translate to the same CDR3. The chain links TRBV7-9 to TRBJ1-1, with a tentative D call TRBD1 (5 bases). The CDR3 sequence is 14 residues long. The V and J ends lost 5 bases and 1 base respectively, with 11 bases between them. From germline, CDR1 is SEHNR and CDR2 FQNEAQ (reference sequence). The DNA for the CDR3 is TGTGCCAGCAGCCGAGGGACGGCGAACACTGAAGCTTTCTTT. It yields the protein CASSRGTANTEAFF.

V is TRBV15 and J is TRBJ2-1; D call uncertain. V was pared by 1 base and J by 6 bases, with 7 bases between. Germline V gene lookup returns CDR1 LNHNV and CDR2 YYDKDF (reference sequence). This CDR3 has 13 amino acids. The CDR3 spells CATSRASLNEQFF. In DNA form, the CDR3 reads TGTGCCACCAGCAGAGCCAGCCTCAATGAGCAGTTCTTC.

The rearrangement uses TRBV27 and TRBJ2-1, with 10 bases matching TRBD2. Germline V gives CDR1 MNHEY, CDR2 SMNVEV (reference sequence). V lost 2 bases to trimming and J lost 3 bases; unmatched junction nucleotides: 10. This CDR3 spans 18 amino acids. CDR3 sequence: CASSLPLPSGRDYNEQFF. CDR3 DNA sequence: TGTGCCAGCAGTTTACCCCTCCCAAGCGGGAGGGACTACAATGAGCAGTTCTTC.

CDR3 DNA sequence: TGTGCCAGCAGCGCACAGGGTAACTATGGCTACACCTTC. This gives the protein CASSAQGNYGYTF. The chain joins TRBV7-2 to TRBJ1-2; weak D call: TRBD1 (6 bases). The V end was cut by 5 bases, the J end by 1 base, with 8 bases between. From germline, CDR1 is SGHTA and CDR2 FQGNSA. This CDR3 has 13 residues.

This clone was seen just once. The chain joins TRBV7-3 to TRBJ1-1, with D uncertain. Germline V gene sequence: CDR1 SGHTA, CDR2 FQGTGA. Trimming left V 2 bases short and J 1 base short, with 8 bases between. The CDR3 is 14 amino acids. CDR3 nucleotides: TGTGCCAGCAGCTTACACGGGAGGAACACTGAAGCTTTCTTT. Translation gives CASSLHGRNTEAFF.

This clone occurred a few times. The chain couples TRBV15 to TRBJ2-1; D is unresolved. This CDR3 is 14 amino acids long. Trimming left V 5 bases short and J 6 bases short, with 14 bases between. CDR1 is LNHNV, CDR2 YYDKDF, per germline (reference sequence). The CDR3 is CATSPRAWGNEQFF. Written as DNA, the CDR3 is TGTGCCACCAGCCCTCGGGCCTGGGGCAATGAGCAGTTCTTC.

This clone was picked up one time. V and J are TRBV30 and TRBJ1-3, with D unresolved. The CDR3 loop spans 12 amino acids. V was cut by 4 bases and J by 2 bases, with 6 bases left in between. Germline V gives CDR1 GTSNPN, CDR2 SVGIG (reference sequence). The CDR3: CAWILPGNTIYF. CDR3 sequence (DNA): TGTGCCTGGATATTGCCTGGAAACACCATATATTTT.

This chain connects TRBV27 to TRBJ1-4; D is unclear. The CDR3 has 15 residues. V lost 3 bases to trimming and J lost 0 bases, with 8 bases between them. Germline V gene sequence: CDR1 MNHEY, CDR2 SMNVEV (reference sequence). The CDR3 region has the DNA TGTGCCAGCAGTTTTAGTATTACAACTAATGAAAAACTGTTTTTT. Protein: CASSFSITTNEKLFF.

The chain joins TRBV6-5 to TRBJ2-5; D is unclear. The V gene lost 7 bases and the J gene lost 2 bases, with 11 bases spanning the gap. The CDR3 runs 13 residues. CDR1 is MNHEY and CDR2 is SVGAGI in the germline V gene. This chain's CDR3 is CASTLQGQETQYF. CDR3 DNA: TGTGCCAGCACCCTACAAGGACAAGAGACCCAGTACTTC.

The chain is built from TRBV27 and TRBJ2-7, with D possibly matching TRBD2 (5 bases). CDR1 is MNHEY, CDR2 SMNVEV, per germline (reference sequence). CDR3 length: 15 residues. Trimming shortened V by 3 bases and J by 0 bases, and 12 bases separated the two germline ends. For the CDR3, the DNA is TGTGCCAGCAGTTTCGGGCTAGCTCGCTCCTACGAGCAGTACTTC. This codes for CASSFGLARSYEQYF.

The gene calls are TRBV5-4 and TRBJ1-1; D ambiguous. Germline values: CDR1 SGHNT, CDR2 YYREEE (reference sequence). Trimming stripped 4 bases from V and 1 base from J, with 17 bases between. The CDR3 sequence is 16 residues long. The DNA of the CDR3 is TGTGCCAGCAGCCTAAATTATGATCGGGAGAACACTGAAGCTTTCTTT. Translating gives CASSLNYDRENTEAFF.

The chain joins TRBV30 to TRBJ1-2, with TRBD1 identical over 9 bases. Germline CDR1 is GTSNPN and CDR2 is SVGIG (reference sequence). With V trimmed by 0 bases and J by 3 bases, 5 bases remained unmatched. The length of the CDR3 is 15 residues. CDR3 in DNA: TGTGCCTGGAGTGTATCCGGACAGGGGCACTATGGCTACACCTTC. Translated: CAWSVSGQGHYGYTF.

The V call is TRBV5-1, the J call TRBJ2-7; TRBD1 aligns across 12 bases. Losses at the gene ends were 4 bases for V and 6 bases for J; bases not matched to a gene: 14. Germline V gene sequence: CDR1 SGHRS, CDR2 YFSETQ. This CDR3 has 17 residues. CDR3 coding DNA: TGCGCCAGCAGCCCCAGGGGACCGGGACAGGGGGCATCCGAGCAGTACTTC. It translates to CASSPRGPGQGASEQYF.

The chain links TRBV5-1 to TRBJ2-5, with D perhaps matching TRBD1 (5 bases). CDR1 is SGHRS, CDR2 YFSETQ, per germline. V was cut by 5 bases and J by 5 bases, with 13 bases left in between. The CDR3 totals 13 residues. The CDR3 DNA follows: TGCGCCAGCAGACCCGACAGTTGGGAGACCCAGTACTTC. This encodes CASRPDSWETQYF.

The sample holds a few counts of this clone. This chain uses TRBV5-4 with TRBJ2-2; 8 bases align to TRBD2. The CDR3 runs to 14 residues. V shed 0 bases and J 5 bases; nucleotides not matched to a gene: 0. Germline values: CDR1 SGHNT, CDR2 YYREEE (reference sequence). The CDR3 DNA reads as TGTGCCAGCAGCTTGGCGGGGGGGACCGGGGAGCTGTTTTTT. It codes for CASSLAGGTGELFF.